These 16 T cell receptor beta chains originate from one sample sequenced in a study of graft-versus-host responses after intestinal transplantation (dated by TCRdb to about 2021). Receptor libraries were prepared by the immunoSEQ multiplex PCR assay. The clones in this table, taken by TCRdb from immuneACCESS, are in-frame only. Not every clone is retained; where verified, under half of the shortfall comes from an unresolved V gene, and the cause of the rest is unknown. A total of more than 95,000 clones appear in this sample, roughly 87% of them only once. The top ten clones comprise 0.7% to 0.9% of the sample. The time point label for this specimen denotes: cells obtained before transplantation from donor or recipient. These receptors' targets are unknown. The sequencing used unstimulated CD4+ T cells sorted from spleen or lymph node cells, collected before intestinal transplant. The receptors come from a human donor who received an intestinal transplant.

The V and J genes are TRBV5-1 and TRBJ2-3; TRBD1 matches at 8 bases. The CDR3 is 15 residues long. Losses at the gene ends were 1 base for V and 4 bases for J; bases not matched to a gene: 5. The germline gives CDR1 SGHRS, CDR2 YFSETQ. CDR3 coding DNA: TGCGCCAGCAGCTTGTCGCTGGACAGGGCAGATACGCAGTATTTT. Translation: CASSLSLDRADTQYF.

The V and J genes are TRBV7-6 and TRBJ1-1; no firm D call. V gave up 1 base and J gave up 4 bases, with 7 bases separating them. This CDR3 spans 13 amino acids. The germline V gene encodes CDR1 SGHVS and CDR2 FNYEAQ. The CDR3: CASSLGVGTEAFF. The CDR3 DNA follows: TGTGCCAGCAGCTTAGGGGTGGGCACTGAAGCTTTCTTT.

This clone was found a few times. V is TRBV5-4 and J is TRBJ2-4; D is perhaps TRBD1 (6 bases). This CDR3 has 15 residues. Germline assignment: CDR1 SGHNT and CDR2 YYREEE (reference sequence). The V end was cut by 4 bases, the J end by 5 bases, with 16 bases between. The CDR3 DNA reads TGTGCCAGCAGCGTAAACACAGGGTCGGAAAACATTCAGTACTTC. Encoded protein: CASSVNTGSENIQYF.

The chain is built from TRBV7-6 and TRBJ2-3; a possible D gene is TRBD1 (6 bases). From germline, CDR1 is SGHVS and CDR2 FNYEAQ. CDR3 length: 14 amino acids. Deletions cut 1 base from V and 6 bases from J, with 11 bases between. The CDR3 sequence: CASSLEGVGDTQYF. For the CDR3, the DNA is TGTGCCAGCAGCTTAGAGGGGGTTGGGGATACGCAGTATTTT.

This clone was seen only once. This sequence joins TRBV7-9 and TRBJ1-3; possibly TRBD1 for D (6 bases). Germline loops: CDR1 SEHNR, CDR2 FQNEAQ (reference sequence). This CDR3 has 15 residues. V lost 5 bases and J 0 bases, leaving 11 bases between the germline ends. The DNA of the CDR3 is TGTGCCAGCAGCGACCGACAGGTCTCTGGAAACACCATATATTTT. Amino acid sequence: CASSDRQVSGNTIYF.

The CDR3 loop is CSARTSYEQYF. The CDR3, as DNA: TGCAGTGCAAGGACTAGCTACGAGCAGTACTTC. The genes are TRBV20-1 and TRBJ2-7; 7 bases match TRBD2. The V and J ends lost 6 bases and 3 bases, in that order; junction bases with no gene match: 2. Germline CDR1 is DFQATT and CDR2 is SNEGSKA (reference sequence). The CDR3 covers 11 residues.

The rearrangement uses TRBV5-1 and TRBJ2-5, with D perhaps assigned TRBD1 or TRBD2 (5 bases each). The CDR3 consists of 15 residues. Trimming stripped 0 bases from V and 4 bases from J, with 13 bases between. The germline V gene encodes CDR1 SGHRS and CDR2 YFSETQ. CDR3 nucleotides: TGCGCCAGCAGCTTGGCTCCGGGGCAATTAGAGACCCAGTACTTC. Translation gives CASSLAPGQLETQYF.

This clone was seen a single time. The chain joins TRBV21-1 to TRBJ1-5; the table's D call TRBD1 went unverified against the DNA. TRBV21-1 is described as a pseudogene. The CDR3 length is 16 residues. This chain's CDR3 is CASGITRGPRNQPQHF. Here the CDR3 DNA reads TGTGCCAGCGGGATCACCAGGGGGCCACGCAATCAGCCCCAGCATTTT.

The genes are TRBV5-1 and TRBJ2-7, with 8 bases lining up with TRBD1. Per the germline V gene, CDR1 is SGHRS and CDR2 is YFSETQ. Trimming removed 0 bases from V and 3 bases from J; junction bases left unmatched: 2. The length of the CDR3 is 14 residues. The CDR3 DNA follows: TGCGCCAGCAGCTTGGGACAGGGGATCTACGAGCAGTACTTC. Its protein is CASSLGQGIYEQYF. The full variable domain, in which reference TRBV5-1 and TRBJ2-7 provide the parts outside the CDR3, is KAGVTQTPRYLIKTRGQQVTLSCSPISGHRSVSWYQQTPGQGLQFLFEYFSETQRNKGNFPGRFSGRQFSNSRSEMNVSTLELGDSALYLCASSLGQGIYEQYFGPGTRLTVT.

V gene TRBV5-6 combines with J gene TRBJ2-2; D perhaps matches TRBD2 (6 bases). CDR1 and CDR2 from the germline V gene are SGHDT and YYEEEE. Trimming shortened V by 0 bases and J by 1 base, and 10 bases separated the two germline ends. This CDR3 has 16 residues. This chain's CDR3 is CASSLGGARNTGELFF. The CDR3 DNA sequence: TGTGCCAGCAGCTTGGGCGGGGCTCGGAACACCGGGGAGCTGTTTTTT.

J is TRBJ1-2 and V is TRBV28, with a weak D call TRBD1 (6 bases). In germline, CDR1 is MDHEN, CDR2 SYDVKM. This CDR3 comprises 15 residues. V lost 5 bases and J 4 bases, leaving 17 bases between the germline ends. The CDR3 sequence: CASSLVWGPRYGYTF. The CDR3, as DNA: TGTGCCAGCAGTCTTGTCTGGGGGCCCCGCTATGGCTACACCTTC.

The chain links TRBV9 to TRBJ2-1; tentative D call: TRBD2 (7 bases). Trimming took off 3 bases at V and 5 bases at J, with 21 bases between the two ends. The CDR3 spans 17 residues. Germline lookup yields CDR1 SGDLS and CDR2 YYNGEE. CDR3 loop: CASSDRTGGPLDNEQFF. DNA for the CDR3: TGTGCCAGCAGCGACCGAACGGGGGGCCCCCTGGACAATGAGCAGTTCTTC.

The rearrangement joins TRBV7-2 to TRBJ2-7; the D is unclear. The V gene lost 5 bases and the J gene lost 0 bases, with 8 bases spanning the gap. Germline V CDR1 and CDR2: SGHTA, FQGNSA. The CDR3 runs to 13 residues. CDR3 amino acids: CASSQRSSYEQYF. Written as DNA, the CDR3 is TGTGCCAGCAGCCAACGGAGCTCCTACGAGCAGTACTTC.

This clone was detected a few times. The chain recombines TRBV7-2 with TRBJ2-7, with a weak D call TRBD2 (6 bases). Per the germline V gene, CDR1 is SGHTA and CDR2 is FQGNSA. V gave up 2 bases and J gave up 3 bases, with 20 bases separating them. The CDR3 is made up of 17 amino acids. The CDR3, as DNA: TGTGCCAGCAGCTTACCCGGGAGCGCGGTTTCTTTCTACGAGCAGTACTTC. Translating it yields CASSLPGSAVSFYEQYF.

The chain uses TRBV9 and TRBJ2-3; TRBD2 is a possible D gene (6 bases). Trimming pared 3 bases from V and 0 bases from J, leaving 8 bases between. In germline, CDR1 is SGDLS, CDR2 YYNGEE. The CDR3 length is 14 residues. For the CDR3, the DNA is TGTGCCAGCAGCGCCGGGACTAGCACAGATACGCAGTATTTT. Translating gives CASSAGTSTDTQYF.

The rearrangement joins TRBV6-4 to TRBJ2-7; D gene ambiguous. This CDR3 spans 9 amino acids. Germline CDR1 reads MRHNA; CDR2 reads SNTAGT. V lost 8 bases and J lost 6, with 5 bases in between. This CDR3 is CASPPEQYF. The CDR3 coding sequence is TGTGCCAGCCCTCCCGAGCAGTACTTC.